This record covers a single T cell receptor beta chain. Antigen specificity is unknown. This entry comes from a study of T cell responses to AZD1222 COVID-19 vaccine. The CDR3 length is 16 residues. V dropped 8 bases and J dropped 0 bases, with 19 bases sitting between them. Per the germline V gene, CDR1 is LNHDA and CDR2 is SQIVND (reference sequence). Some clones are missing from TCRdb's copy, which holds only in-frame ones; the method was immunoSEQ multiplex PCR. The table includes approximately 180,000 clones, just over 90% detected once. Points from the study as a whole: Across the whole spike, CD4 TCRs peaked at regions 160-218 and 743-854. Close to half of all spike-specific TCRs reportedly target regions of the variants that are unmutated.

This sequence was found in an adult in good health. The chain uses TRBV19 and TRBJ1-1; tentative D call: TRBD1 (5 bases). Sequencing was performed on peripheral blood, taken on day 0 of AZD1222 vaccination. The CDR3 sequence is CASADRRVGLNTEAFF. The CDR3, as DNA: TGTGCCAGTGCCGACAGAAGGGTTGGATTGAACACTGAAGCTTTCTTT.